The 8 T cell receptor beta chains reported below all come from one sample, sequenced in a study of control samples from healthy donors and cancer patients. Generated by immunoSEQ multiplex PCR, the TCRdb table keeps only in-frame clones and is missing some. The sample lists about 190,000 clones; 91% were seen once. The sample taken for sequencing was blood. The origin of the receptors is a man aged 25 to 40 in good health.

This chain joins TRBV7-2 and TRBJ2-3, with 10 bases fitting TRBD2. Germline V gene data show CDR1 as SGHTA and CDR2 as FQGNSA. V dropped 4 bases and J dropped 6; count of bases not matched to a gene: 7. The CDR3 extends over 15 amino acids. DNA for the CDR3: TGTGCCAGCAGCTCTCAGCGGGGGGGCCGGGATACGCAGTATTTT. Translated, it gives CASSSQRGGRDTQYF. The complete variable domain, with remaining parts taken from reference TRBV7-2 and TRBJ2-3, reads GAGVSQSPSNKVTEKGKDVELRCDPISGHTALYWYRQSLGQGLEFLIYFQGNSAPDKSGLPSDRFSAERTGGSVSTLTIQRTQQEDSAVYLCASSSQRGGRDTQYFGPGTRLTVL.

The chain uses TRBV15 and TRBJ1-1; D gene uncertain. Trimming left V 0 bases short and J 5 bases short, with 13 bases between. CDR1 and CDR2 (germline): LNHNV, YYDKDF (reference sequence). CDR3 length: 15 residues. This chain's CDR3 is CATSRDRGGFTEAFF. The CDR3 region has the DNA TGTGCCACCAGCAGAGATCGGGGTGGATTTACTGAAGCTTTCTTT. Supplemented by reference TRBV15 and TRBJ1-1, the full variable domain reads DAMVIQNPRYQVTQFGKPVTLSCSQTLNHNVMYWYQQKSSQAPKLLFHYYDKDFNNEADTPDNFQSRRPNTSFCFLDIRSPGLGDTAMYLCATSRDRGGFTEAFFGQGTRLTVV.

J is TRBJ2-3 and V is TRBV27; 11 bases are shared with TRBD1. The CDR3 contains 15 residues. Trimming cost V 5 bases and J 4 bases; bases outside gene matches: 5. Germline loops: CDR1 MNHEY, CDR2 SMNVEV (reference sequence). The CDR3 region is CASSGPGQGADTQYF. CDR3 nucleotide sequence: TGTGCCAGCAGTGGGCCGGGACAGGGGGCAGATACGCAGTATTTT.

The rearrangement uses TRBV30 and TRBJ1-2; weak D call: TRBD1 (6 bases). CDR1 and CDR2 from the germline V gene are GTSNPN and SVGIG (reference sequence). The V end lost 3 bases, the J end lost 8 bases, and 19 bases lay between the germline ends. There are 14 residues in the CDR3. CDR3 in DNA: TGTGCCTGGAGCCCGGGGGCGGGGGCGGGAGGCTACACCTTC. Translation gives CAWSPGAGAGGYTF.

The genes are TRBV29-1 and TRBJ2-4; D is unclear. The V and J ends lost 0 bases and 7 bases respectively, with 16 bases between them. The CDR3 contains 15 residues. Germline V gives CDR1 SQVTM, CDR2 ANQGSEA. The CDR3 reads CSVEDLEGMGNIQYF. The CDR3 nucleotides read TGCAGCGTTGAAGATCTTGAAGGGATGGGGAACATTCAGTACTTC.

The DNA for the CDR3 is TGCGCCAGCAGCTTGGCCGGGACAGGGAGCGAGACCCAGTACTTC. This encodes CASSLAGTGSETQYF. The rearrangement uses TRBV5-1 and TRBJ2-5, with 9 bases identical to TRBD1. CDR3 size: 15 residues. The V gene end was trimmed by 0 bases and the J gene end by 5 bases; junction bases not matched to a gene: 5. The germline V gene encodes CDR1 SGHRS and CDR2 YFSETQ.

CDR3 sequence: CATSQPPSTGELFF. For the CDR3, the DNA is TGTGCCACCAGCCAGCCCCCGAGCACCGGGGAGCTGTTTTTT. The chain couples TRBV15 to TRBJ2-2; D is ambiguous. The CDR3 length is 14 residues. Germline loops: CDR1 LNHNV, CDR2 YYDKDF (reference sequence). Trimming removed 5 bases at V and 4 bases at J, with 11 bases between.

The chain links TRBV6-6 to TRBJ1-2, with TRBD1 matching 8 bases. The V segment lost 6 bases and the J segment 4 bases; nucleotides outside the gene matches: 7. The germline CDR1 and CDR2 sequences are MNHNY and SVGAGI (reference sequence). The CDR3 has 14 residues. For the CDR3, the DNA is TGTGCCAGCAGACCGGGACAGGCTATCTATGGCTACACCTTC. Translating it yields CASRPGQAIYGYTF.